This TCR beta chain was identified in a study of T cells expressing NK-cell markers. Study-wide points: The leading position in the CD3+CD56-NKG2C+ fraction of several donors also went to these clonotypes.

In germline, CDR1 is MNHEY, CDR2 SMNVEV (reference sequence). The CDR3 consists of 12 residues. Following a re-call of the 5' RACE reads, TCRdb has one entry per CDR3 protein and lacks DNA. The table gives around 470,000 distinct CDR3 sequences; the top ten clones make up 1.4% of it. Details on this clonotype: No antigen is known for it.

The J gene is TRBJ2-7, the V gene TRBV27; TCRdb's D gene call, TRBD1, goes unchecked for lack of DNA. Specimen: blood T cells: a sorted CD56 or NKG2C T cell subset, CD4+ or CD8+ T cells, or bulk PBMC T cells (not recorded which). The sequence derives from a woman aged 50 to 60 in good health. CDR3 in amino acids: CASQGGIYEQYF.